A single T cell receptor (beta chain) is shown here with its context. Germline loops: CDR1 SGHRS, CDR2 YFSETQ. V lost 0 bases, J lost 5 bases, and 17 bases lay in between. This CDR3 is built from 16 residues. This sample is drawn from a study of long-term antiretroviral therapy in people with HIV. Study summary: It was about a decade after the earliest samples that the 2015 immediate-ART recommendation appeared.

A v3.0 immunoSEQ assay was performed at survey level. Repertoires were generated with immunoSEQ multiplex PCR, while TCRdb's copy carries only in-frame clones and drops some. There are 15,000 to 20,000 clones in the sample; roughly 71% occur only once, and 15% lies in the top ten. The receptor comes from a woman aged 45-60 years with HIV. The specimen was unsorted PBMCs, collected 2.5 years before starting antiretroviral therapy. This chain joins TRBV5-1 and TRBJ1-2; tentative D call: TRBD1 (5 bases). In DNA form, the CDR3 reads TGCGCCAGCAGCTTGGTAACGGGCAGGGCATCTTATGGCTACACCTTC. This translates into CASSLVTGRASYGYTF.